The sequence of this T cell receptor beta chain was determined in a study of technical replicates of blood from a few donors (dated by TCRdb to the late 2010s). Reading from cysteine to phenylalanine, the CDR3 counts 14 amino acids. Just the 42-base CDR3 DNA is kept, in frame starting at base 1. Looking up the germline V gene yields CDR1 MNHEY and CDR2 SVGAGI. Trimming at the junction amounts to 3 bases on V and 6 bases on J, and the germline ends lie 12 bases apart. In this sample, this clone turned up once. Its binding antigen is unknown. No base-level quality is on record; no much larger clone is a single base apart. The library was obtained by the immunoSEQ multiplex PCR assay. In TCRdb, the immuneACCESS table is reduced to in-frame sequences with V and J assigned. These tables do not hold every clone; where another copy was compared, an unresolved V gene accounts for under half, and the others remain unexplained. Counted in this sample were around 50,000 clones; 95% to 97% of them appeared once. Under 0.45% of the sample is taken by the ten largest.

The rearranged chain carries TRBV6-5 and TRBJ2-1; no D segment can be confidently identified. The TCR was taken from a human donor in good health. Sequences were obtained from T cells isolated from PBMCs. The CDR3 has the sequence CASSYVPTGNEQFF. The nucleotides read TGTGCCAGCAGTTATGTACCGACTGGCAATGAGCAGTTCTTC.